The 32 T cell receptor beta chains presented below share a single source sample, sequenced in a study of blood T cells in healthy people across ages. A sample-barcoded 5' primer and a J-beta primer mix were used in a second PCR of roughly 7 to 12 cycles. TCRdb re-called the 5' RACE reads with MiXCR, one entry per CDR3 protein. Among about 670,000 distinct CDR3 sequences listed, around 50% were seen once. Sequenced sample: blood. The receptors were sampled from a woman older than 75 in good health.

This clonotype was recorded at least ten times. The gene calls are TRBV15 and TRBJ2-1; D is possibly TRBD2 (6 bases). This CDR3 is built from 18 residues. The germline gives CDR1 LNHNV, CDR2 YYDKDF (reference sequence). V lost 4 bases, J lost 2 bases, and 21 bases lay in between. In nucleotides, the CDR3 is TGTGCCACCAGCAAGGGGTCCCATCTAGCGCTCACCTACAATGAGCAGTTCTTC. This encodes CATSKGSHLALTYNEQFF.

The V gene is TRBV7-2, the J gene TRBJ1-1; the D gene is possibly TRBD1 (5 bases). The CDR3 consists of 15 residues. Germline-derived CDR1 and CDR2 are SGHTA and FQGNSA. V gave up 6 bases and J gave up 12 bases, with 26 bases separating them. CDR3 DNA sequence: TGTGCCAGCAGGGAGGATGGGACGCCTTCCCTAATTTCTTTCTTT. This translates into CASREDGTPSLISFF.

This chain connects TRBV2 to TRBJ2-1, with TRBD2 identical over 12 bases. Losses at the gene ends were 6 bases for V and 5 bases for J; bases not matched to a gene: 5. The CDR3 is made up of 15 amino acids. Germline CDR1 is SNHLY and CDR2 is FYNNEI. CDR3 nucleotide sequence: TGTGCCAGCAGCCTAGCGGGAGGGCCCCACAATGAGCAGTTCTTC. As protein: CASSLAGGPHNEQFF.

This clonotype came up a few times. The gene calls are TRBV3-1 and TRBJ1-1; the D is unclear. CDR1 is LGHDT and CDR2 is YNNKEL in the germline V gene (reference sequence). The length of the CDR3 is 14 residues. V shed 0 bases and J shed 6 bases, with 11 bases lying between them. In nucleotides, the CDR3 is TGTGCCAGCAGCCAAGAGGCCGTGGGCTCTGAAGCTTTCTTT. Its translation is CASSQEAVGSEAFF. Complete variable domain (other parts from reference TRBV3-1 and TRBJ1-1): DTAVSQTPKYLVTQMGNDKSIKCEQNLGHDTMYWYKQDSKKFLKIMFSYNNKELIINETVPNRFSPKSPDKAHLNLHINSLELGDSAVYFCASSQEAVGSEAFFGQGTRLTVV.

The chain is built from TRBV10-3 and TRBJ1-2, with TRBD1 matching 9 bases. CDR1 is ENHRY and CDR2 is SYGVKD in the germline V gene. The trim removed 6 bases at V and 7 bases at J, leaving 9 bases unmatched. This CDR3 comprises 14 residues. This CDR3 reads CAIRERGQGLGYTF. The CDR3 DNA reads TGTGCCATCAGGGAAAGGGGACAGGGCCTTGGCTACACCTTC.

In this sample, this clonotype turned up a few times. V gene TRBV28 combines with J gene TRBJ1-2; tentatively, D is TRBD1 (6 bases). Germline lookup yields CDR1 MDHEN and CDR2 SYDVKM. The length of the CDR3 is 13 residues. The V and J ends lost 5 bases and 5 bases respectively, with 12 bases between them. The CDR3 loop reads CASSPPGAYGYTF. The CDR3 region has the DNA TGTGCCAGCAGTCCCCCGGGGGCATATGGCTACACCTTC.

The CDR3 is CASSPYTRAGYTF. CDR3 in DNA: TGTGCCAGCAGTCCCTATACAAGAGCGGGCTACACCTTC. The rearrangement uses TRBV12-3 or TRBV12-4 and TRBJ1-2, with no clear D. The CDR3 contains 13 residues. The V end was cut by 5 bases, the J end by 8 bases, with 15 bases between.

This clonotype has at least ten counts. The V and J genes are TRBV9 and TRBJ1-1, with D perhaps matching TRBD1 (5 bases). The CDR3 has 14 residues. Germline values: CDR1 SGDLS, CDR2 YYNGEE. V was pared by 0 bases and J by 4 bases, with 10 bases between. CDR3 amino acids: CASSVEGSGTEAFF. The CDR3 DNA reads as TGTGCCAGCAGCGTAGAGGGGTCGGGCACTGAAGCTTTCTTT.

The CDR3 loop is CASSPAGTGSYEQYF. DNA for the CDR3: TGTGCCAGCAGCCCTGCCGGAACAGGGTCCTACGAGCAGTACTTC. J is TRBJ2-7 and V is TRBV9; TRBD1 might be the D (6 bases). The CDR3 runs to 15 residues. Trimming pared 4 bases from V and 1 base from J, leaving 15 bases between. Germline CDR1 is SGDLS and CDR2 is YYNGEE.

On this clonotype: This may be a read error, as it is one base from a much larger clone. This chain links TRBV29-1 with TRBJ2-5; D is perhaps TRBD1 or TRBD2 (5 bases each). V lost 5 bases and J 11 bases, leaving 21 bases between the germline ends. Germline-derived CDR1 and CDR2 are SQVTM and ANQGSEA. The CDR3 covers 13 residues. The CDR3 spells CSVWDDPYNEQYF. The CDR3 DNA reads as TGCAGCGTTTGGGACGATCCCTACAATGAGCAGTACTTC.

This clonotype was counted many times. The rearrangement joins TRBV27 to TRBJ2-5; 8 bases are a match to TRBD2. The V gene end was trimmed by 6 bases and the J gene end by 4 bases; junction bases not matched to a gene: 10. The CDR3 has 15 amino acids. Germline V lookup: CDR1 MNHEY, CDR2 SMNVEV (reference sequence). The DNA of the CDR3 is TGTGCCAGCAGAGCGACCGGACTAGCCGCAGAGACCCAGTACTTC. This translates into CASRATGLAAETQYF.

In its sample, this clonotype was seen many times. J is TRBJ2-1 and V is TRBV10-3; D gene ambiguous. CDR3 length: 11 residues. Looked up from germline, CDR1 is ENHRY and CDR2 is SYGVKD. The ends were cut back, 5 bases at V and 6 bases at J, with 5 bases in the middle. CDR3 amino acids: CAISPGNEQFF. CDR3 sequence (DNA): TGTGCCATCAGTCCGGGCAATGAGCAGTTCTTC.

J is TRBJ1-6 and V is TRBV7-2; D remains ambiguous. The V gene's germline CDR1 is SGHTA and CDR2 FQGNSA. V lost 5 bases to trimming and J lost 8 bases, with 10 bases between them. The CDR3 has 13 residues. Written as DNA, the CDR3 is TGTGCCAGCAGCCCCGCTAGAGATTCACCCCTCCACTTT. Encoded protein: CASSPARDSPLHF.

The CDR3 nucleotides are TGCAGTTCAGAGTTATCAGGCTATGGCTACACCTTC. It is translated as CSSELSGYGYTF. This chain links TRBV20-1 with TRBJ1-2; D not certain. CDR3 length: 12 amino acids. V dropped 8 bases and J dropped 4 bases, with 14 bases sitting between them. Germline assignment: CDR1 DFQATT and CDR2 SNEGSKA (reference sequence).

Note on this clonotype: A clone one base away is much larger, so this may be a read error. The CDR3 loop is CASSLGSQSNSPLHF. The CDR3 nucleotides read TGTGCCAGCAGCTTAGGGTCGCAGTCTAATTCACCCCTCCACTTT. V gene TRBV7-2 combines with J gene TRBJ1-6; D unclear. The V and J ends lost 1 base and 6 bases respectively, with 10 bases between them. This CDR3 is 15 amino acids long. Germline CDR1 SGHTA, CDR2 FQGNSA.

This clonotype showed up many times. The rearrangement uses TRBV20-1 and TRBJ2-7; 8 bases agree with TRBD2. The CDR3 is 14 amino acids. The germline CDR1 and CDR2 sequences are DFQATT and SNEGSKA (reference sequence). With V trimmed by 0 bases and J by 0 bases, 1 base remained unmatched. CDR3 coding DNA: TGCAGTGCTAGAGAGCGGGAGGTCTCCTACGAGCAGTACTTC. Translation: CSAREREVSYEQYF.

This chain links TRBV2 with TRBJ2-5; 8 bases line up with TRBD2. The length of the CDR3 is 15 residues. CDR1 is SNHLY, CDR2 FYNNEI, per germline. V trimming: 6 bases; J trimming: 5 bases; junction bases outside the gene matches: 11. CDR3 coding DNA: TGTGCCAGCAGGGAGCAGGGACTAGAGAGCGAGACCCAGTACTTC. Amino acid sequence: CASREQGLESETQYF. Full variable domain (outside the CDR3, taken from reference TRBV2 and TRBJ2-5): EPEVTQTPSHQVTQMGQEVILRCVPISNHLYFYWYRQILGQKVEFLVSFYNNEISEKSEIFDDQFSVERPDGSNFTLKIRSTKLEDSAMYFCASREQGLESETQYFGPGTRLLVL.

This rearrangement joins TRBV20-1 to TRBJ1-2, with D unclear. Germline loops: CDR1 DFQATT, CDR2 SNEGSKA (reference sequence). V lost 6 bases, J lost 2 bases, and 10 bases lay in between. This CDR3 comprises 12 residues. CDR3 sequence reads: CSALGYNYGYTF. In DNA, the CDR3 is TGCAGTGCCTTAGGGTACAACTATGGCTACACCTTC.

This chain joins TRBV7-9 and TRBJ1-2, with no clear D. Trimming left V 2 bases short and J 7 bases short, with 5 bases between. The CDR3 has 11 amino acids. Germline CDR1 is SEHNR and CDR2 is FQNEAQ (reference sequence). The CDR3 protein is CASSLRSGYTF. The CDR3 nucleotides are TGTGCCAGCAGCTTAAGGAGTGGCTACACCTTC.

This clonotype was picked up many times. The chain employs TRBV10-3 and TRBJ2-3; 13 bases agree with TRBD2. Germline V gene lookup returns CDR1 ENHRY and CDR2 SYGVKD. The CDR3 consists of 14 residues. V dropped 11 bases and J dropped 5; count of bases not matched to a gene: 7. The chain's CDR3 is CAHRTSGRGDTQYF. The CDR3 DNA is TGTGCCCATCGAACTAGCGGGAGGGGAGATACGCAGTATTTT.

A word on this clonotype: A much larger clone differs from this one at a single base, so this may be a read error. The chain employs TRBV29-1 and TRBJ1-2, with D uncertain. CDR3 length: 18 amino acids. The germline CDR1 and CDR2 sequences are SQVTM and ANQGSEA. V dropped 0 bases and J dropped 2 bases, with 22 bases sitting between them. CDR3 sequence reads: CSVEDLIGVRAGNYGYTF. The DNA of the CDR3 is TGCAGCGTTGAAGATCTTATTGGCGTGAGAGCGGGGAACTATGGCTACACCTTC.

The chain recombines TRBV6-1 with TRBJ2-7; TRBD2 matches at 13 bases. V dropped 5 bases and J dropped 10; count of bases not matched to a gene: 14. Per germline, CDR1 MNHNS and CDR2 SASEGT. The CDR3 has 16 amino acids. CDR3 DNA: TGTGCCAGCAGTCCGGGACTAGCGGGGACTAAGTCTACCCAGTACTTC. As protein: CASSPGLAGTKSTQYF.

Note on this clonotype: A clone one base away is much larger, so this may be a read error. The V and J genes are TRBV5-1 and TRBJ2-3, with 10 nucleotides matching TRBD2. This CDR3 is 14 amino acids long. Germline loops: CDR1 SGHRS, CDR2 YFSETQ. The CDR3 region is CASSNRLAGDAQYF. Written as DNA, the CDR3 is TGCGCCAGCAGCAACCGCCTAGCGGGAGATGCGCAGTATTTT.

The CDR3 region is CASSLDGGLVYGYTF. For the CDR3, the DNA is TGTGCCAGCAGTTTAGACGGGGGCTTAGTCTATGGCTACACCTTC. The V and J genes are TRBV12-3 or TRBV12-4 and TRBJ1-2; D perhaps matches TRBD1 (6 bases). The CDR3 length is 15 residues. With 1 base removed from V and 4 bases from J, the gap between germline ends came to 13 bases.

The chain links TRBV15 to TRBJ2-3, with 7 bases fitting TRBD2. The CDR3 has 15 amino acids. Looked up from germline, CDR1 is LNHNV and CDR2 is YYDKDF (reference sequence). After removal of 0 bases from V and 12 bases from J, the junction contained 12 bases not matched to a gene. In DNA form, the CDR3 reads TGTGCCACCAGCAGAGAGGTCCGAGCGGGGCCAGAACAGTATTTT. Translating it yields CATSREVRAGPEQYF.

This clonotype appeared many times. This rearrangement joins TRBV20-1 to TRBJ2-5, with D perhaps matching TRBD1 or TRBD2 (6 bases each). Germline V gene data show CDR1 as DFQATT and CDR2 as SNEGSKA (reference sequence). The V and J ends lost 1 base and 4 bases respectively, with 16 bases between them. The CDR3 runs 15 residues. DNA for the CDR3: TGCAGTGCTAGAGGCGCTACAGGGAGGATAGAGACCCAGTACTTC. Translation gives CSARGATGRIETQYF.

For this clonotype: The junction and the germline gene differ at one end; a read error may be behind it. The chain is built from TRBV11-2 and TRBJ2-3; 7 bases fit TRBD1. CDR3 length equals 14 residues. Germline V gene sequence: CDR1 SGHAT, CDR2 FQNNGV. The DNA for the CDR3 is TGTGCCGGCAGCCCGGGACAGTTTATTGGATACGCGTATTTT. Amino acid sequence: CAGSPGQFIGYAYF.

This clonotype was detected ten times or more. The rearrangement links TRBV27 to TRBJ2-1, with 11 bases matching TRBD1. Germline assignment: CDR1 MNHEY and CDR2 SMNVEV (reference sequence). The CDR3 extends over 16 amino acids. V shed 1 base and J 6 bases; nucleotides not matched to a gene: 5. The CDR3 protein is CASSLLGTGGSNEQFF. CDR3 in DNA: TGTGCCAGCAGTTTATTAGGGACAGGGGGTTCCAATGAGCAGTTCTTC.

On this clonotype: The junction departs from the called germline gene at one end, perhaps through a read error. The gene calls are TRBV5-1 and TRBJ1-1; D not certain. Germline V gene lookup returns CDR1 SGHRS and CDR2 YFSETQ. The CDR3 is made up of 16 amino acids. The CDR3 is CAGSLGPGGENTEAFF. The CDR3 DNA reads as TGCGCCGGCAGCTTGGGCCCGGGTGGGGAGAACACTGAAGCTTTCTTT.

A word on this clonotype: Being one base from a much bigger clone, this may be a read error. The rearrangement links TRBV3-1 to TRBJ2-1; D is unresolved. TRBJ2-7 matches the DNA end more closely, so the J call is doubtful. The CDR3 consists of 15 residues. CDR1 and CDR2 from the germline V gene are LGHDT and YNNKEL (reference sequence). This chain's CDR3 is CASSRAGKVHNEQYF. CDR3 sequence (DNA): TGTGCCAGCAGCCGGGCTGGAAAGGTCCACAATGAGCAGTACTTC.

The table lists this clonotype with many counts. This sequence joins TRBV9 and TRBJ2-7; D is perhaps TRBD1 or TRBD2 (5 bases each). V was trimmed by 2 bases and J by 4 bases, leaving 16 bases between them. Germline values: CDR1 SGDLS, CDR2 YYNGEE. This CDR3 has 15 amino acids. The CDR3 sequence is CASSVGVQPTYEQYF. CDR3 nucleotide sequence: TGTGCCAGCAGCGTGGGGGTACAGCCCACTTACGAGCAGTACTTC.

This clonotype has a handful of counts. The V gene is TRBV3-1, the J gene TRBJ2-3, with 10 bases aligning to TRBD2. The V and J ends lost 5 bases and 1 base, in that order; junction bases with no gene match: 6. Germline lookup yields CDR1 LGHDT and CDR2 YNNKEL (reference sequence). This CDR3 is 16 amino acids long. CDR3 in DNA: TGTGCCAGCAGCTCTCTTAGCGGGGGGCGCACAGATACGCAGTATTTT. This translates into CASSSLSGGRTDTQYF.